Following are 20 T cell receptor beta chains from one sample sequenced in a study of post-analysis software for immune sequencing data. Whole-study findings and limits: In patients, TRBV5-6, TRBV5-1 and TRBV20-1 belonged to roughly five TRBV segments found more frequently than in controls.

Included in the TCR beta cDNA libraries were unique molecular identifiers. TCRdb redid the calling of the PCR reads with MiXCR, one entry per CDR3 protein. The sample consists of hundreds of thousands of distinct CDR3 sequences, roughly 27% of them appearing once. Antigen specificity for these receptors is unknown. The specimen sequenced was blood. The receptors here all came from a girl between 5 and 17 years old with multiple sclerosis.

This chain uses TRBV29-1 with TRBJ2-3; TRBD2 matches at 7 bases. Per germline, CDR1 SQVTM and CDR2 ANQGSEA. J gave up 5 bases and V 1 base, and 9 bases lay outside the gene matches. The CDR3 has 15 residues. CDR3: CSVEVSAGEEDTQYF. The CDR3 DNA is TGCAGCGTTGAAGTCTCTGCGGGAGAGGAAGATACGCAGTATTTT.

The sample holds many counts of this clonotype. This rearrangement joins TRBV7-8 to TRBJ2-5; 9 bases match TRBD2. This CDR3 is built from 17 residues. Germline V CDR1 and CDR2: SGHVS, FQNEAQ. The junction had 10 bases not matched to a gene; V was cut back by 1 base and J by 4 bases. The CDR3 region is CASSLVVAGVTGETQYF. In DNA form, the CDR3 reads TGTGCCAGCAGCTTAGTGGTAGCGGGAGTTACGGGAGAGACCCAGTACTTC. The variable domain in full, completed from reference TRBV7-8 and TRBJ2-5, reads GAGVSQSPRYKVAKRGQDVALRCDPISGHVSLFWYQQALGQGPEFLTYFQNEAQLDKSGLPSDRFFAERPEGSVSTLKIQRTQQEDSAVYLCASSLVVAGVTGETQYFGPGTRLLVL.

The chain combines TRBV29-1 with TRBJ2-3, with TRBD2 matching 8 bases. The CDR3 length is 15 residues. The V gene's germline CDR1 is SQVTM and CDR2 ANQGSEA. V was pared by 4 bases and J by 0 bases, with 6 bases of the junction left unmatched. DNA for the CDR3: TGCAGCGTTGGACAGCGGGGGCCTAGCACAGATACGCAGTATTTT. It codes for CSVGQRGPSTDTQYF.

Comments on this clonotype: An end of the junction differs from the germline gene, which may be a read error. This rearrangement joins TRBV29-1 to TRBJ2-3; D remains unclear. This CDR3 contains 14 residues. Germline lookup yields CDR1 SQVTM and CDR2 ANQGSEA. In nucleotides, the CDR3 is TGCAGCGCTGGTTCGGTCCGTCATACAGATGCGCAGTATTTT. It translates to CSAGSVRHTDAQYF.

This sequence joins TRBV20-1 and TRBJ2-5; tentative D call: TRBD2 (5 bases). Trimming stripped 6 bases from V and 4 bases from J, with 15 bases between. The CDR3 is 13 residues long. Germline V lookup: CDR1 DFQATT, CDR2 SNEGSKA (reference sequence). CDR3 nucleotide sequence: TGCAGTGCCCGGGATCCCGCCCCAGAGACCCAGTACTTC. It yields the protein CSARDPAPETQYF.

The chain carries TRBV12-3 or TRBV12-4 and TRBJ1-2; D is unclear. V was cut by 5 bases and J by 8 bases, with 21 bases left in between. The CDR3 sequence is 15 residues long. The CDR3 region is CASSPTVGTVGGYTF. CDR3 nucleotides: TGTGCCAGCAGTCCCACGGTGGGCACCGTGGGAGGCTACACCTTC.

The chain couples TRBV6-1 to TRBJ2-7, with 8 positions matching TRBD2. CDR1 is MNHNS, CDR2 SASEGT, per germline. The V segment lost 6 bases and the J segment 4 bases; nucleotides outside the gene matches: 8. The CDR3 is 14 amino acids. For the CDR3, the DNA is TGTGCCAGCAGCGTGAGCGGGAGCGGATACGAGCAGTACTTC. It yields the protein CASSVSGSGYEQYF.

The CDR3: CASSQGAYGYTF. The CDR3 DNA follows: TGTGCCAGTTCGCAGGGTGCATATGGCTACACCTTC. The rearrangement uses TRBV28 and TRBJ1-2; a weak D match, TRBD1 (5 bases). Germline CDR1 MDHEN, CDR2 SYDVKM. V gave up 9 bases and J gave up 5 bases, with 13 bases separating them. The CDR3 consists of 12 residues.

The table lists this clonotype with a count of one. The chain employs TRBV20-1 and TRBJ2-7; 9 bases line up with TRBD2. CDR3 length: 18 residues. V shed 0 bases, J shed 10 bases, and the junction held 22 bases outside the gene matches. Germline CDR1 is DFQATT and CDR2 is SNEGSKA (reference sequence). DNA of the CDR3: TGCAGTGCTAGAGATGGTCGGAGGGTTGCAGAGCTAGCGGGGATTCAGTACTTC. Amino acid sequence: CSARDGRRVAELAGIQYF.

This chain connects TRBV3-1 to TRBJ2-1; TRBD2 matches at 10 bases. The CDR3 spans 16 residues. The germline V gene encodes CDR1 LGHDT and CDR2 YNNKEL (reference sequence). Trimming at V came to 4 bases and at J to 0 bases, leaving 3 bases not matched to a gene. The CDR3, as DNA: TGTGCCAGCAGCCGGGCTAGCGGGAGCTCCTACAATGAGCAGTTCTTC. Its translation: CASSRASGSSYNEQFF.

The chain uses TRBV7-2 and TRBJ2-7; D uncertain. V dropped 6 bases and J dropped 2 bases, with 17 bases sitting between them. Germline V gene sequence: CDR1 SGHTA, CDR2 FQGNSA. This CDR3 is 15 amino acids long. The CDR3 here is CASSLGPTGAYEQYF. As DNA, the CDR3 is TGTGCCAGCAGTCTAGGACCAACTGGGGCCTACGAGCAGTACTTC.

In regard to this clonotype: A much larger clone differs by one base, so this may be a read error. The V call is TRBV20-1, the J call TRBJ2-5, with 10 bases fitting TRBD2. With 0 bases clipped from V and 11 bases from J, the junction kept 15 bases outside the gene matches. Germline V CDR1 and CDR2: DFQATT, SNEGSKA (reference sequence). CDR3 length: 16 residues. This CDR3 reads CSARDIWLAGDNEQYF. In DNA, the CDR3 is TGCAGTGCTAGAGATATTTGGCTAGCGGGAGATAATGAGCAGTACTTC.

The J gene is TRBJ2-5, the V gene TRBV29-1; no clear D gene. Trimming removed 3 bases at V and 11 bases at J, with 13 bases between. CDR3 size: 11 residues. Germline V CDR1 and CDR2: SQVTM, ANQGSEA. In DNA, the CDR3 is TGCAGCGTTGAGGGTCCAGAAATTCAGTACTTC. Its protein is CSVEGPEIQYF.

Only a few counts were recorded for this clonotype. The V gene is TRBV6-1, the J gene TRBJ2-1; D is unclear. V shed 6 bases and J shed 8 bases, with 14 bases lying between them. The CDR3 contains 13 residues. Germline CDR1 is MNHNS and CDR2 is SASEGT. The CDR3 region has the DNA TGTGCCAGCAGGCCCCACGGAGCAGATGAGCAGTTCTTC. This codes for CASRPHGADEQFF.

Here the CDR3 reads CASSQSGALNTEAFF. CDR3 sequence (DNA): TGTGCCAGCAGCCAATCCGGGGCCTTGAACACTGAAGCTTTCTTT. V is TRBV16 and J is TRBJ1-1; a weak D match, TRBD1 (5 bases). The CDR3 totals 15 residues. Germline V gene lookup returns CDR1 KGHSY and CDR2 FQNENV. The ends were cut back, 0 bases at V and 0 bases at J, with 8 bases in the middle.

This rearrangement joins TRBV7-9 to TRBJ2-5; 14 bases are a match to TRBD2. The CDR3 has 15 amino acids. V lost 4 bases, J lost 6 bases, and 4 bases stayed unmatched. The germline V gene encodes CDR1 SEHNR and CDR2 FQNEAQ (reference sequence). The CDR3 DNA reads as TGTGCCAGCAGCTGGGGGACTAGCGGGGGAAAGACCCAGTACTTC. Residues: CASSWGTSGGKTQYF.

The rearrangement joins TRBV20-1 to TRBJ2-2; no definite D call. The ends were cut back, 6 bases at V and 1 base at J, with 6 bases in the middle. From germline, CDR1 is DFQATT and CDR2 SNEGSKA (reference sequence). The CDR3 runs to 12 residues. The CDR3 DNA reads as TGCAGTGCCAGCGTGAACACCGGGGAGCTGTTTTTT. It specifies CSASVNTGELFF.

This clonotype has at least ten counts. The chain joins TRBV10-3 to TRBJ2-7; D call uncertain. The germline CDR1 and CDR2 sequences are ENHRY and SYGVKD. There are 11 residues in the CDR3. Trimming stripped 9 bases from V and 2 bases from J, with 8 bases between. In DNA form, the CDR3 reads TGTGCCATTTCAAGGGCCTACGAGCAGTACTTC. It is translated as CAISRAYEQYF.

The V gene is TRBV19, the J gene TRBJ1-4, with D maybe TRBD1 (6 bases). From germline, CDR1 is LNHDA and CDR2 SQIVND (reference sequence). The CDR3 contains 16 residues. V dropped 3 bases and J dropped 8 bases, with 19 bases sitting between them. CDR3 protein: CASSIIVGQKREKLFF. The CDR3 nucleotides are TGTGCCAGTAGTATCATCGTGGGACAAAAGCGCGAAAAACTGTTTTTT.

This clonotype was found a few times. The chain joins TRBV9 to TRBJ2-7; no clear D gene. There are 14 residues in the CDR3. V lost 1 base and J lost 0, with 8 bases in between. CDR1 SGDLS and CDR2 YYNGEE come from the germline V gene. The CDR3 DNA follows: TGTGCCAGCAGCGTAAACTCTTACTCCTACGAGCAGTACTTC. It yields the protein CASSVNSYSYEQYF.